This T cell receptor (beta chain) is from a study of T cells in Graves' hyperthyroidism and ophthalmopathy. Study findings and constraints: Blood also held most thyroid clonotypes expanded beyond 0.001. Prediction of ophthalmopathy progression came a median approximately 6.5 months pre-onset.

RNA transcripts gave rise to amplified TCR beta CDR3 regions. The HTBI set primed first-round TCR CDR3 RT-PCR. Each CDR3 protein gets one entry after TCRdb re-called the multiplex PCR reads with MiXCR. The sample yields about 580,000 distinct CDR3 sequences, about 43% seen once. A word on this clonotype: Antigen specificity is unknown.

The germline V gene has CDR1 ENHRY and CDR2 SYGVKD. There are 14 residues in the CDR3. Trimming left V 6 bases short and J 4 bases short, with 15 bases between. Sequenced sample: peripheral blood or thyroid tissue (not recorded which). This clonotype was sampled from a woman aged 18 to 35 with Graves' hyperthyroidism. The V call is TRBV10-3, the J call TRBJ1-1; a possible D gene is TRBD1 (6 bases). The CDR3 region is CAISYSDRSTEAFF. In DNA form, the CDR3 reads TGTGCCATCAGCTATTCAGACAGGAGCACTGAAGCTTTCTTT.